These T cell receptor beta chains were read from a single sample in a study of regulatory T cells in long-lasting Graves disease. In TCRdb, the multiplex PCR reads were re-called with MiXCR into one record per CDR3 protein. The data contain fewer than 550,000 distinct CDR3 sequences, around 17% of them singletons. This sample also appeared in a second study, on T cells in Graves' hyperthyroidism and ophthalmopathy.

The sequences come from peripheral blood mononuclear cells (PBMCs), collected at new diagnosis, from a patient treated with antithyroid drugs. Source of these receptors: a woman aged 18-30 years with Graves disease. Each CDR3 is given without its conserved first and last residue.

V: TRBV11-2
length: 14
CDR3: ASSSWDTPWVGELF

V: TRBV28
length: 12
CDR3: ASRRTGVRNEQF

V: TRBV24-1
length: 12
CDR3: ATSGSGRTDTQY

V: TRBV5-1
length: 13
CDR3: ASSFGTSGDGELF

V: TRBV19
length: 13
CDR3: ASTPGPPSNQPQH

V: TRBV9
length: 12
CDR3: ASSVGGPQETQY

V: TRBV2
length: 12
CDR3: ASKADRHWSPQH

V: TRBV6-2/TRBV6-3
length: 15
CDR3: ASSYVSVGLGDNEQF

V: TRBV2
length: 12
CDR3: ASRQGISSDTQY

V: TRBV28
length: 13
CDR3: ASSEPGGIDNEQF

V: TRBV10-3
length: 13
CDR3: AIRLDRDANYGYT

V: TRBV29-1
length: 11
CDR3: SVDKIAKNIQY

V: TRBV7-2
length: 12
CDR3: ASSFGGRQREQF

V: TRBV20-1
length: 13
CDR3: SARGLAAFRNEQF

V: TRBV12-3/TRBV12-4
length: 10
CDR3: ASSLALETKL

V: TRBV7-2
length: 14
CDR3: ASSFGTSGSSYEQY

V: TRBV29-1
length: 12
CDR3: SEKLAGIYNEQF

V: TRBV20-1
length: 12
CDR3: SALVGGRAGEQF

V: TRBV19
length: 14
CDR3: ASSMVGGGSSYEQY

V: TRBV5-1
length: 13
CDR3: ASRPLAADYNEQF

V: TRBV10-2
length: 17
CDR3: ASSENVGTGGYGNQPQH

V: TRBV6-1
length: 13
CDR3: ASSEGGGRAYEQY

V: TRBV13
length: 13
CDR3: ASSFRGRALDTQY

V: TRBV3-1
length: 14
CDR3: ASSPFLAGGYNEQF

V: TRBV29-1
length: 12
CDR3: SVTGTGRNYGYT

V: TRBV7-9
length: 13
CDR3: ASSLGTADYNEQF

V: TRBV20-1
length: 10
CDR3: SAETSTDTQY

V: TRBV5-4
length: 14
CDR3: ASSPPGLAGDFEQF

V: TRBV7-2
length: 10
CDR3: ASRLRHNEQF

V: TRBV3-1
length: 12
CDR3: ARMSSCSYNEQF

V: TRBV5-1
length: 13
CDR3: ASSLDGTSKNIQY

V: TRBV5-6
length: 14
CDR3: ASSLEGSGRGETQY